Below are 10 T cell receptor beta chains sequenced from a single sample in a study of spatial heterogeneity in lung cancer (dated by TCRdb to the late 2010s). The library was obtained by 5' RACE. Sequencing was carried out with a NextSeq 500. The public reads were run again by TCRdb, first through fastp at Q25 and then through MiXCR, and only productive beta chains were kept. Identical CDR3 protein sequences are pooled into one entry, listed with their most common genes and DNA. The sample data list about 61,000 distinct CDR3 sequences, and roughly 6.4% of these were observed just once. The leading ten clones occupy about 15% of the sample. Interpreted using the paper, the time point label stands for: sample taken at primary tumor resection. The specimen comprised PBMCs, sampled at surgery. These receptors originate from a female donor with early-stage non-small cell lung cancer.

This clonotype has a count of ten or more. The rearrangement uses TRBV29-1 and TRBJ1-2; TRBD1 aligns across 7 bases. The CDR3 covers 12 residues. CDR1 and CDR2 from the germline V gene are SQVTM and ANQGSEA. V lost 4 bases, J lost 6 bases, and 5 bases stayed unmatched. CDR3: CSVVRGFDGYTF. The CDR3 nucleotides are TGCAGCGTTGTCAGGGGGTTTGATGGCTACACCTTC.

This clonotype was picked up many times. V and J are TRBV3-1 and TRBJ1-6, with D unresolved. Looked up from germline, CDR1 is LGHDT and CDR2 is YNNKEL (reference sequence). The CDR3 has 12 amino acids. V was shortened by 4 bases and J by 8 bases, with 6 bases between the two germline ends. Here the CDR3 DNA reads TGTGCCAGCAGCCTTGGCGATTCACCCCTCCACTTT. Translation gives CASSLGDSPLHF.

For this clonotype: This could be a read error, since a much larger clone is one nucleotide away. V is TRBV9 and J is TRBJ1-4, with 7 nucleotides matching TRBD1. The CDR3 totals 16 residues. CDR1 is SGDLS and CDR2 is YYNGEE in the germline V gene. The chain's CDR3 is CASSVAGDREYEKPFF. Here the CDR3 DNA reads TGTGCCAGCAGCGTAGCTGGAGACAGGGAGTATGAAAAACCGTTTTTT.

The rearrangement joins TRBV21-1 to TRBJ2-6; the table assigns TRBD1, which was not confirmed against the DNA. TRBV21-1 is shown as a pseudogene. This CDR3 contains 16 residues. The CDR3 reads CARDRVLCPGANVLTF. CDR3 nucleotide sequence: TGTGCCAGAGACAGGGTTCTATGCCCTGGGGCCAACGTCCTGACTTTC.

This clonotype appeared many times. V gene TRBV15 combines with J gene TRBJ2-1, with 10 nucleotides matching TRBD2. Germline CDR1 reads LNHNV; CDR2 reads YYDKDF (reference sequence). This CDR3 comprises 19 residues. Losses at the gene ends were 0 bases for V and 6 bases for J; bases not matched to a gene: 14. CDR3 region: CATSRDLGAGAGGFNEQFF. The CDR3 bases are TGTGCCACCAGCAGAGATCTAGGGGCGGGAGCGGGAGGGTTCAATGAGCAGTTCTTC.

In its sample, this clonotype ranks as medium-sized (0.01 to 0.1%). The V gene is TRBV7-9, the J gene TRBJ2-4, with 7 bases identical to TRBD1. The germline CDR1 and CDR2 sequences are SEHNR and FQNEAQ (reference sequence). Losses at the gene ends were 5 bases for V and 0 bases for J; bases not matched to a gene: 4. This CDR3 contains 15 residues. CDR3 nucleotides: TGTGCCAGCAGCCCCGACAGGGTAGCCAAAAACATTCAGTACTTC. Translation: CASSPDRVAKNIQYF.

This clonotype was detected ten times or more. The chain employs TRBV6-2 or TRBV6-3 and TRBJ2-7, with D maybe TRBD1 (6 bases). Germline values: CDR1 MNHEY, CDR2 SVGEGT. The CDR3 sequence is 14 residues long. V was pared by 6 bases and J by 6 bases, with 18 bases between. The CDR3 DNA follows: TGTGCCAGCAGCCCTCCAGGGGTTTACGGCGAGCAGTACGTC. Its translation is CASSPPGVYGEQYV.

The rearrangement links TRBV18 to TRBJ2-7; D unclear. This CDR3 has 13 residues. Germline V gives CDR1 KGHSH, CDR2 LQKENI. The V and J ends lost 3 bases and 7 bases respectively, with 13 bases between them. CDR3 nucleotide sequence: TGTGCCAGCTCACCTACCTATTCCGGAGAGCAGTACGTC. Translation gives CASSPTYSGEQYV.

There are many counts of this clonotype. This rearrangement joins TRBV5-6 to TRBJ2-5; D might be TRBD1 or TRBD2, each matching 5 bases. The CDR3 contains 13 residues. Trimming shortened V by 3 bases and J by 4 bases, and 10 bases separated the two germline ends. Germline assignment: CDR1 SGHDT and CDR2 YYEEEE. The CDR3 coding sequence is TGTGCCAGCAGCTGGGGGTTAGGAGAGACCCAGTACTTC. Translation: CASSWGLGETQYF.

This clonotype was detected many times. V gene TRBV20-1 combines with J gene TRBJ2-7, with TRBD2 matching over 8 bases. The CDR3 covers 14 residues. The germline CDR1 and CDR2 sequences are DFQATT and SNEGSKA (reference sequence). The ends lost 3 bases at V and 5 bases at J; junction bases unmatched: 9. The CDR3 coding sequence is TGCAGTGCTAGGGTGGGACTAGATCAGCACGAGCAGTACTTC. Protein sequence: CSARVGLDQHEQYF.